These 11 T cell receptor beta chains came from one sample sequenced in a study of a mutant IDH1 vaccine in newly diagnosed glioma. The table came from immunoSEQ multiplex PCR; TCRdb's copy has only in-frame clones and leaves some out. The sample carries tens of thousands of clones, around 86% recorded once. Time point described: baseline, week 1 (first vaccination visit). Specified treatment: pre-vaccination baseline after standard-of-care therapy. Sample: PBMCs, taken from a glioma patient treated with radiotherapy, temozolomide or both. The origin of the receptors is a man between 35 and 55 years old with glioma.

This chain links TRBV6-1 with TRBJ1-5; D perhaps matches TRBD1 (5 bases). This CDR3 region has 18 residues. Germline V gene sequence: CDR1 MNHNS, CDR2 SASEGT. Deletions cut 2 bases from V and 4 bases from J, with 21 bases between. This CDR3 is CASSEHGARGGTNQPQHF. The CDR3 coding sequence is TGTGCCAGCAGTGAACACGGCGCCCGGGGAGGGACTAATCAGCCCCAGCATTTT.

Details on this clone: One end of the junction does not line up with germline, which may come from a read error. The chain combines TRBV6-5 with TRBJ1-2; weak D call: TRBD1 (6 bases). There are 11 residues in the CDR3. Looked up from germline, CDR1 is MNHEY and CDR2 is SVGAGI. In DNA, the CDR3 is TGTGCCAGCAGCTCTCTCACGGGGGCGGCTTGG. Translation: CASSSLTGAAW.

The chain couples TRBV6-1 to TRBJ1-5, with 7 bases identical to TRBD1. In germline, CDR1 is MNHNS, CDR2 SASEGT. V was clipped by 6 bases and J by 3 bases; unmatched bases: 8. The CDR3 has 15 residues. Written as DNA, the CDR3 is TGTGCCAGCAGCGAGGGACAGTATTTCAATCAGCCCCAGCATTTT. Translation gives CASSEGQYFNQPQHF.

The chain has TRBV9 and TRBJ2-1, with D unclear. Germline CDR1 and CDR2: SGDLS and YYNGEE. The CDR3 is 17 residues long. Trimming took 3 bases from V and 0 from J, leaving 16 bases between them. The CDR3 DNA is TGTGCCAGCAGCGGTTTTAGGATCGCGAGCTCCTACAATGAGCAGTTCTTC. Translating it yields CASSGFRIASSYNEQFF. The variable domain in full, with the rest retrieved from reference TRBV9 and TRBJ2-1, is DSGVTQTPKHLITATGQRVTLRCSPRSGDLSVYWYQQSLDQGLQFLIQYYNGEERAKGNILERFSAQQFPDLHSELNLSSLELGDSALYFCASSGFRIASSYNEQFFGPGTRLTVL.

The chain couples TRBV7-2 to TRBJ2-7; 7 nucleotides align to TRBD2. The germline V gene encodes CDR1 SGHTA and CDR2 FQGNSA. The CDR3 contains 15 residues. J was trimmed by 0 bases and V by 1 base; bases with no gene match: 3. CDR3 protein: CASSLVGGGSYEQYF. In DNA, the CDR3 is TGTGCCAGCAGCTTAGTGGGCGGGGGCTCCTACGAGCAGTACTTC.

This clone was observed once. Here the CDR3 DNA reads TGCGCCAGCAGTCAGAGCAGGGGATTCGACGAGCAGTACTTC. Its protein is CASSQSRGFDEQYF. The rearrangement joins TRBV23-1 to TRBJ2-7, with D possibly being TRBD1 (6 bases). TRBV23-1 counts as an open reading frame of uncertain function. The CDR3 length is 14 residues. The V end was cut by 3 bases, the J end by 5 bases, with 14 bases between.

The chain couples TRBV7-9 to TRBJ2-5, with TRBD2 matching over 14 bases. V was pared by 5 bases and J by 2 bases, with 7 bases of the junction left unmatched. This CDR3 is 17 amino acids long. Germline CDR1 SEHNR, CDR2 FQNEAQ (reference sequence). Here the CDR3 reads CASSEGLAGVWQETQYF. The CDR3 coding sequence is TGTGCCAGCAGCGAGGGACTAGCGGGAGTGTGGCAAGAGACCCAGTACTTC.

The CDR3 DNA reads as TGTGCCAGCAGTCGACGGGACACAGATACGCAGTATTTT. It encodes CASSRRDTDTQYF. The V gene is TRBV2, the J gene TRBJ2-3; tentative D call: TRBD2 (5 bases). Germline V gene sequence: CDR1 SNHLY, CDR2 FYNNEI. The CDR3 has 13 amino acids. V was clipped by 5 bases and J by 2 bases, with 8 bases between them.

The J gene is TRBJ1-4, the V gene TRBV9; D not certain. The CDR3 has 12 amino acids. The germline V gene has CDR1 SGDLS and CDR2 YYNGEE. The ends were cut back, 4 bases at V and 10 bases at J, with 11 bases in the middle. Here the CDR3 DNA reads TGTGCCAGCAGCCCCGCCTGGGGAAAACTGTTTTTT. Its protein is CASSPAWGKLFF.

The CDR3 bases are TGTGCCAGCTCACTGGACAGACCTTCTGGGACCCAGTACTTC. Protein sequence: CASSLDRPSGTQYF. V is TRBV18 and J is TRBJ2-5; a possible D gene is TRBD1 (6 bases). Germline V CDR1 and CDR2: KGHSH, LQKENI. The CDR3 has 14 residues. V lost 4 bases and J lost 7, with 16 bases in between.

This clone was seen a handful of times. The V and J genes are TRBV5-1 and TRBJ2-5, with 7 bases identical to TRBD1. The V gene's germline CDR1 is SGHRS and CDR2 YFSETQ. V was pared by 4 bases and J by 5 bases, with 5 bases of the junction left unmatched. The CDR3 contains 13 residues. The chain's CDR3 is CASSMGQSETQYF. CDR3 DNA sequence: TGCGCCAGCAGCATGGGACAGTCTGAGACCCAGTACTTC.